This T cell receptor beta chain was identified in a study of PD-L1 blockade in urothelial cancer. Study-level information: The researchers analyzed blood 3 weeks (second dose) and 6 weeks after treatment start.

Some clones are missing from TCRdb's copy, which holds only in-frame ones; the method was immunoSEQ multiplex PCR. The table has 120,000 or so clones, 86% seen once. Trimming took 2 bases from V and 6 from J, leaving 8 bases between them. From germline, CDR1 is LNHDA and CDR2 SQIVND (reference sequence). The CDR3 loop spans 13 amino acids. Documented time point: peripheral blood 6 weeks after treatment start. For each patient, 1 to 8 samples were obtained, pretreatment and on-treatment. This clonotype originated in a man aged 45-65 years with urothelial cancer. This chain links TRBV19 with TRBJ1-5, with D maybe TRBD1 (5 bases). The material sequenced was PBMCs, taken around atezolizumab (anti-PD-L1) treatment. Written as DNA, the CDR3 is TGTGCCAGTAGTATACAGGGAACTCAGCCCCAGCATTTT. This sequence encodes CASSIQGTQPQHF.